These 32 T cell receptor beta chains were all obtained from the same sample, sequenced in a study of graft-versus-host responses after intestinal transplantation. Responders labeled with CFSE (about 200,000) were plated with about 200,000 irradiated, violet-dye-labeled stimulators. Only in-frame clones appear in the TCRdb table, and some are missing; sequencing was by immunoSEQ multiplex PCR. The sample yields about 15,000 clones, less than 40% seen once. This sample comprised alloreactive CD8+ T cells from a mixed lymphocyte reaction culture, obtained before intestinal transplant. The subset is: CFSE-low proliferating T cells sorted from roughly six-day pre-transplant mixed lymphocyte reaction (GvH or HvG direction). These receptors were obtained from a human patient who received an intestinal transplant.

This clone came up a few times. The V call is TRBV4-1, the J call TRBJ2-3; 9 bases are a match to TRBD1. J gave up 2 bases and V 3 bases, and 3 bases lay outside the gene matches. This CDR3 is 15 amino acids long. Germline V gene sequence: CDR1 MGHRA, CDR2 YSYEKL. CDR3 sequence reads: CASSQGQGITDTQYF. The CDR3 DNA is TGCGCCAGCAGCCAGGGACAGGGAATCACAGATACGCAGTATTTT.

There are a few counts of this clone. The junction departs from the called germline gene at one end, perhaps through a read error. The chain employs TRBV12-5 and TRBJ2-3; the match to TRBD2 covers 9 bases. Germline CDR1 is LGHNT and CDR2 is FRNRAP. This CDR3 has 18 amino acids. CDR3 in DNA: TGTGCTCGTGGCACTCCCGCGCGGGAGGGCCCCCTCACAGATACGCAGTATTTT. It yields the protein CARGTPAREGPLTDTQYF.

CDR3 amino acids: CASSYWGNEQFF. In nucleotides, the CDR3 is TGTGCCAGCAGTTACTGGGGCAATGAGCAGTTCTTC. The chain links TRBV6-5 to TRBJ2-1; D gene ambiguous. In germline, CDR1 is MNHEY, CDR2 SVGAGI. The length of the CDR3 is 12 residues. Deletions cut 1 base from V and 6 bases from J, with 4 bases between.

This clone was observed a few times. This chain links TRBV6-5 with TRBJ2-7; D call uncertain. V lost 6 bases and J lost 5, with 11 bases in between. This CDR3 has 12 residues. Germline CDR1 and CDR2: MNHEY and SVGAGI. In nucleotides, the CDR3 is TGTGCCAGCAGACAAACTAAGGACGAGCAGTACTTC. Residues: CASRQTKDEQYF.

This clone was seen a few times. The chain combines TRBV11-2 with TRBJ2-3; 15 bases align to TRBD2. Germline loops: CDR1 SGHAT, CDR2 FQNNGV. This CDR3 is built from 16 residues. V dropped 5 bases and J dropped 6; count of bases not matched to a gene: 6. CDR3 region: CASSPWTSGGVDTQYF. As DNA, the CDR3 is TGTGCCAGCAGCCCCTGGACTAGCGGGGGGGTTGATACGCAGTATTTT.

By its share, this clone is medium-sized. This chain joins TRBV9 and TRBJ1-3; no reliable D call. Germline V gene sequence: CDR1 SGDLS, CDR2 YYNGEE. The V end was cut by 0 bases, the J end by 3 bases, with 7 bases between. The CDR3 totals 14 residues. The CDR3 reads CASSVEGSGNTIYF. CDR3 sequence (DNA): TGTGCCAGCAGCGTAGAGGGAAGTGGAAACACCATATATTTT. Looking up the rest from reference TRBV9 and TRBJ1-3 gives the full variable domain: DSGVTQTPKHLITATGQRVTLRCSPRSGDLSVYWYQQSLDQGLQFLIQYYNGEERAKGNILERFSAQQFPDLHSELNLSSLELGDSALYFCASSVEGSGNTIYFGEGSWLTVV.

This clone is labeled as medium-sized. This chain joins TRBV19 and TRBJ1-1; 10 bases fit TRBD1. The CDR3 spans 14 residues. Germline CDR1 LNHDA, CDR2 SQIVND (reference sequence). V dropped 5 bases and J dropped 2; count of bases not matched to a gene: 2. CDR3 bases: TGTGCCAGTAGTCGACAGGGGGCAAACACTGAAGCTTTCTTT. Residues: CASSRQGANTEAFF.

The sample holds a few counts of this clone. V usage is TRBV11-2 and J usage is TRBJ2-5; 7 positions match TRBD2. Germline V CDR1 and CDR2: SGHAT, FQNNGV. J lost 5 bases, V lost 5 bases, and 11 bases had no gene match. The CDR3 loop spans 15 amino acids. The chain's CDR3 is CASSPGDSGFETQYF. Here the CDR3 DNA reads TGTGCCAGCAGCCCTGGTGATAGCGGGTTTGAGACCCAGTACTTC.

In regard to this clone: Since a much larger clone is just one base distant, this may be a read error. The rearrangement links TRBV4-3 to TRBJ2-7, with 10 bases that match TRBD2. J was trimmed by 4 bases and V by 3 bases; bases with no gene match: 6. The germline V gene has CDR1 LGHNA and CDR2 YSLEER. The length of the CDR3 is 15 residues. The CDR3 protein is CASSQTGTSAYEQYF. The CDR3 DNA sequence: TGCGCCAGCAGCCAGACCGGGACTAGCGCTTACGAGCAGTACTTC.

The genes are TRBV5-6 and TRBJ1-1; tentative D call: TRBD1 (5 bases). The germline V gene has CDR1 SGHDT and CDR2 YYEEEE. The CDR3 runs to 13 residues. V was trimmed by 0 bases and J by 5 bases, leaving 8 bases between them. CDR3 sequence (DNA): TGTGCCAGCAGCTTGGCCTCAGGGACTGAAGCTTTCTTT. Its protein is CASSLASGTEAFF.

Comment on this clone: A much larger clone lies a single base off, so this may be a read error. At the DNA level, this CDR3 is encoded by other sequences in the same sample as well. The J gene is TRBJ1-5, the V gene TRBV30, with no clear D. Germline CDR1 reads GTSNPN; CDR2 reads SVGIG (reference sequence). The CDR3 is 13 amino acids. The CDR3 nucleotides read TGCGCCTGGAGTGTACGGCTGAATCAGCCCCAGCATTTT. The encoded protein is CAWSVRLNQPQHF.

The chain couples TRBV19 to TRBJ1-1; D gene ambiguous. From germline, CDR1 is LNHDA and CDR2 SQIVND (reference sequence). This CDR3 is built from 13 residues. The ends were cut back, 3 bases at V and 3 bases at J, with 8 bases in the middle. In DNA, the CDR3 is TGTGCCAGTAGTATTGGGAGTTACACTGAAGCTTTCTTT. Residues: CASSIGSYTEAFF.

This clone was seen a handful of times. The chain links TRBV11-1 to TRBJ2-1; 9 bases map to TRBD1. This CDR3 contains 14 residues. V lost 1 base and J lost 10; bases outside the gene matches: 5. Germline V gene lookup returns CDR1 SGHAT and CDR2 FQDESV (reference sequence). CDR3 bases: TGTGCCAGCAGCTTAGGGACAGGGGTAATAGAGCAGTTCTTC. It yields the protein CASSLGTGVIEQFF.

This clone turned up a few times. The chain carries TRBV27 and TRBJ1-5, with D hard to call. Trimming took off 3 bases at V and 4 bases at J, with 4 bases between the two ends. Germline lookup yields CDR1 MNHEY and CDR2 SMNVEV (reference sequence). This CDR3 region has 12 residues. CDR3 loop: CASSFLNQPQHF. The CDR3, as DNA: TGTGCCAGCAGTTTTTTGAATCAGCCCCAGCATTTT.

This clone was detected a few times. The chain combines TRBV6-6 with TRBJ1-2, with D unresolved. Deletions cut 4 bases from V and 4 bases from J, with 16 bases between. Germline V lookup: CDR1 MNHNY, CDR2 SVGAGI (reference sequence). This CDR3 comprises 15 residues. The CDR3 DNA reads as TGTGCCAGCAGTTTCAACATAGCGTTTTCCTATGGCTACACCTTC. This translates into CASSFNIAFSYGYTF.

This clone was seen a handful of times. V and J are TRBV27 and TRBJ2-1; 7 nucleotides align to TRBD2. CDR1 is MNHEY and CDR2 is SMNVEV in the germline V gene (reference sequence). The trim removed 5 bases at V and 0 bases at J, leaving 7 bases unmatched. The CDR3 has 16 residues. CDR3 bases: TGTGCCAGCAGTCCCACTAGCGCCAGCTCCTACAATGAGCAGTTCTTC. This codes for CASSPTSASSYNEQFF.

The chain combines TRBV10-2 with TRBJ2-1; 13 nucleotides agree with TRBD2. V gave up 6 bases and J gave up 3 bases; unmatched junction bases: 8. This CDR3 contains 17 residues. Germline lookup yields CDR1 WSHSY and CDR2 SAAADI. This CDR3 reads CASSELAGGPHYNEQFF. The CDR3 DNA reads as TGCGCCAGCAGCGAACTAGCGGGAGGGCCCCACTACAATGAGCAGTTCTTC.

In its sample, this clone was seen a few times. V usage is TRBV5-1 and J usage is TRBJ2-1; 7 nucleotides align to TRBD1. This CDR3 region has 16 residues. Germline-derived CDR1 and CDR2 are SGHRS and YFSETQ. Losses at the gene ends were 4 bases for V and 4 bases for J; bases not matched to a gene: 11. CDR3 nucleotide sequence: TGCGCCAGCAGCATGGGGAATGGACAGGTTTACAATGAGCAGTTCTTC. This translates into CASSMGNGQVYNEQFF.

This CDR3 reads CASSLGRGVGYEQYF. CDR3 nucleotide sequence: TGTGCCAGCAGCTTAGGCCGGGGGGTAGGCTACGAGCAGTACTTC. The chain links TRBV2 to TRBJ2-7, with TRBD2 matching 7 bases. Trimming took 6 bases from V and 3 from J; bases not matched to a gene: 11. In germline, CDR1 is SNHLY, CDR2 FYNNEI. This CDR3 is built from 15 residues.

About this clone itself: Mismatch with germline at one junction end may stem from a read error. This chain joins TRBV4-1 and TRBJ1-4; 9 bases map to TRBD1. The length of the CDR3 is 15 residues. CDR1 is MGHRA, CDR2 YSYEKL, per germline. The CDR3 protein is CASSLETGGNEKLFF. In nucleotides, the CDR3 is TGTGCCAGCAGCTTAGAGACAGGGGGTAATGAAAAACTGTTTTTT.

The gene calls are TRBV9 and TRBJ2-3; weak D call: TRBD2 (7 bases). V lost 2 bases, J lost 1 base, and 11 bases lay in between. The CDR3 length is 15 residues. The germline V gene encodes CDR1 SGDLS and CDR2 YYNGEE. The CDR3 nucleotides are TGTGCCAGCAGCGTGGAGGGGGGGCGCACAGATACGCAGTATTTT. It codes for CASSVEGGRTDTQYF.

There are a few counts of this clone. This rearrangement joins TRBV27 to TRBJ2-1, with no clear D. V was clipped by 0 bases and J by 6 bases, with 6 bases between them. This CDR3 is built from 13 residues. Germline V gives CDR1 MNHEY, CDR2 SMNVEV (reference sequence). The CDR3 reads CASSLSSPNEQFF. CDR3 nucleotide sequence: TGTGCCAGCAGTTTATCGTCCCCCAATGAGCAGTTCTTC.

This clone was counted a few times. The V call is TRBV9, the J call TRBJ1-5; no clear D gene. The CDR3 covers 15 residues. V lost 4 bases to trimming and J lost 0 bases, with 11 bases between them. Per germline, CDR1 SGDLS and CDR2 YYNGEE. This CDR3 reads CASSQGPYSNQPQHF. The CDR3 DNA is TGTGCCAGCAGCCAAGGACCTTATAGCAATCAGCCCCAGCATTTT.

Here the CDR3 reads CASSPDRGLDEKLFF. The DNA for the CDR3 is TGTGCCAGCAGCCCTGACAGGGGGCTGGATGAAAAACTGTTTTTT. V and J are TRBV13 and TRBJ1-4; 10 nucleotides match TRBD1. V gave up 5 bases and J gave up 6 bases; unmatched junction bases: 6. CDR1 PRHDT and CDR2 FYEKMQ come from the germline V gene (reference sequence). The CDR3 runs 15 residues.

In this sample, this clone turned up a few times. The V call is TRBV5-4, the J call TRBJ1-1; TRBD1 is a possible D gene (6 bases). The CDR3 is made up of 13 amino acids. Per the germline V gene, CDR1 is SGHNT and CDR2 is YYREEE (reference sequence). The ends were cut back, 0 bases at V and 8 bases at J, with 11 bases in the middle. CDR3 residues: CASSLVQGGEAFF. The CDR3 nucleotides read TGTGCCAGCAGCTTGGTACAGGGTGGAGAAGCTTTCTTT.

About this clone: The junction differs from germline at one of its ends, possibly a read error. This CDR3 is also generated by other DNA sequences in the sample. In nucleotides, the CDR3 is TGTGCCAGCAGCCCGACTAGCGGGGGCTCCACAGATACGCAGTATTTT. This codes for CASSPTSGGSTDTQYF. V usage is TRBV4-1 and J usage is TRBJ2-3, with 12 bases aligning to TRBD2. The CDR3 contains 16 residues. The germline gives CDR1 MGHRA, CDR2 YSYEKL.

The chain joins TRBV19 to TRBJ2-7; 7 bases align to TRBD1. This CDR3 has 15 residues. The V and J ends lost 4 bases and 5 bases, in that order; junction bases with no gene match: 11. CDR1 and CDR2 from the germline V gene are LNHDA and SQIVND (reference sequence). The CDR3 region has the DNA TGTGCCAGTAGTAGGGGAACAGGGGTCCACCACGAGCAGTACTTC. Protein: CASSRGTGVHHEQYF.

V gene TRBV10-2 combines with J gene TRBJ2-6; D is unresolved. Trimming stripped 6 bases from V and 3 bases from J, with 12 bases between. The CDR3 length is 15 residues. Germline V lookup: CDR1 WSHSY, CDR2 SAAADI. The CDR3 loop reads CASRRTLSGANVLTF. CDR3 bases: TGCGCCAGCAGAAGAACGTTAAGTGGGGCCAACGTCCTGACTTTC.

The J gene is TRBJ2-2, the V gene TRBV4-1; 9 nucleotides line up with TRBD1. The germline gives CDR1 MGHRA, CDR2 YSYEKL. The CDR3 totals 15 residues. With V trimmed by 2 bases and J by 4 bases, 2 bases remained unmatched. DNA for the CDR3: TGCGCCAGCAGCCAAACGGGACAGGGCACCGGGGAGCTGTTTTTT. Translated: CASSQTGQGTGELFF.

This chain connects TRBV4-1 to TRBJ1-5, with D hard to call. Trimming stripped 0 bases from V and 5 bases from J, with 14 bases between. Germline values: CDR1 MGHRA, CDR2 YSYEKL. The CDR3 is made up of 16 amino acids. In DNA form, the CDR3 reads TGCGCCAGCAGCCAAGATCGTGGATGGACGGATCAGCCCCAGCATTTT. Protein sequence: CASSQDRGWTDQPQHF.

V usage is TRBV5-4 and J usage is TRBJ1-2, with D unclear. This CDR3 has 12 amino acids. Deletions cut 4 bases from V and 2 bases from J, with 6 bases between. Germline values: CDR1 SGHNT, CDR2 YYREEE (reference sequence). CDR3 DNA sequence: TGTGCCAGCAGCCCCGGGAACTATGGCTACACCTTC. Its translation: CASSPGNYGYTF.

The chain couples TRBV6-6 to TRBJ1-2; possibly TRBD1 for D (6 bases). Germline V CDR1 and CDR2: MNHNY, SVGAGI (reference sequence). V dropped 4 bases and J dropped 6 bases, with 12 bases sitting between them. This CDR3 is 13 amino acids long. The chain's CDR3 is CASSWGQSNGYTF. In DNA, the CDR3 is TGTGCCAGCAGTTGGGGACAAAGCAATGGCTACACCTTC.